This TCR beta chain was recovered during a study of blood T cell repertoires in COVID-19 (dated by TCRdb to the early 2020s). General notes on the study: Samples covering the acute and convalescent phases of COVID-19 were provided by collaborators in the United States, Italy and Spain. The material from the prospective study consisted of cDNA or gDNA derived from T cells, B-cell-depleted T cells, or PBMCs. The dataset comprised deeply sampled blood TCRbeta repertoires from subjects exposed to, actively infected with, or recovered from COVID-19. A freely available public database, intended as a resource for researchers studying the immune response to SARS-CoV-2, is where the repertoires were released. The samples were drawn from the first 160 participants of the ongoing ImmuneRACE study and from under 1,500 subjects provided by 6 global collaborators. Nearly every sample came with metadata listing a de-identified subject ID, COVID-19 status, age in years and sex. HLA class I and class II types, where available, came from metadata supplied by the sample provider rather than from assay-based typing.

The immunoSEQ Assay, a bias-controlled multiplex PCR, was used to amplify TCRbeta CDR3 regions from genomic DNA. The original pipeline was this. Nucleated cell counts per sample were estimated from amplification of reference gene primers within the assay. Sequence reads were collapsed and filtered to measure the absolute abundance of every unique TCRbeta CDR3 rearrangement. For each sample, productive Simpson clonality was calculated by taking the square root of Simpson's diversity index across productive rearrangements. TCRdb holds this immuneACCESS table with in-frame rearrangements only. Some clones are missing; in checked studies, unresolved V genes explain under half, and the rest has no known cause. D and trimming come from the DNA, and the V and J calls and clone size come from that table. This sample holds about 130,000 clones; around 89% were observed only once. Roughly 18% of the sample is held by the ten biggest clonotypes.

Taken from the germline V gene, the CDR1 and CDR2 loops are KGHSH and LQKENI. V is cut by 3 bases and J by 7 bases, and the space between the germline ends is 7 bases. Measured from the cysteine to the phenylalanine, the CDR3 is 13 residues long. Only the CDR3 DNA stays, 39 bases, in frame from base 1. Worth noting for this clone: Which antigen it targets is not known. Nothing much larger sits one base from this clone, and base qualities are not available.

General study outcomes and caveats: The quantity of clinical and demographic metadata differed by source and by participant and was supplied without curation.

Each collaborating institution followed its own protocols to collect whole blood in K2EDTA tubes. For TCRbeta analysis, collaborator samples were shipped as frozen whole blood, as isolated PBMCs, or as DNA extracted from either sample type. Sequencing input: peripheral blood. This sequence was found in a man over 45 with active or convalescent COVID-19. The sequence links TRBV18 to TRBJ1-6; confidence is insufficient to name the D gene. At the DNA level, the sequence is TGTGCCAGCTCACCGGCCGGGAATTCACCCCTCCACTTT. Translated, it gives CASSPAGNSPLHF.